One sample yielded the 2 T cell receptor beta chains listed below, sequenced in a study of blood T cell repertoires in COVID-19. The method was immunoSEQ multiplex PCR; TCRdb's version includes in-frame clones alone and lacks a portion of them. In the table there are about 250,000 clones, roughly 89% of which are singletons. Material for sequencing was peripheral blood. The receptors stem from a woman in her forties who had recovered from COVID-19.

The V gene is TRBV3-1 (or the pseudogene TRBV3-2), the J gene TRBJ1-2; weak D call: TRBD1 (6 bases). This CDR3 is 13 amino acids long. V dropped 4 bases and J dropped 4 bases, with 10 bases sitting between them. Germline-derived CDR1 and CDR2 are LGHDT and YNNKEL (reference sequence). This CDR3 is CASSRTGSYGYTF. DNA for the CDR3: TGTGCCAGCAGCCGTACAGGGTCCTATGGCTACACCTTC.

This chain uses TRBV10-3 with TRBJ2-2, with 10 bases fitting TRBD1. In germline, CDR1 is ENHRY, CDR2 SYGVKD. The CDR3 totals 16 residues. J was trimmed by 6 bases and V by 2 bases; bases with no gene match: 6. The CDR3 here is CAISEQGGQGAGELFF. In DNA form, the CDR3 reads TGTGCCATCAGTGAGCAAGGAGGACAGGGGGCCGGGGAGCTGTTTTTT.